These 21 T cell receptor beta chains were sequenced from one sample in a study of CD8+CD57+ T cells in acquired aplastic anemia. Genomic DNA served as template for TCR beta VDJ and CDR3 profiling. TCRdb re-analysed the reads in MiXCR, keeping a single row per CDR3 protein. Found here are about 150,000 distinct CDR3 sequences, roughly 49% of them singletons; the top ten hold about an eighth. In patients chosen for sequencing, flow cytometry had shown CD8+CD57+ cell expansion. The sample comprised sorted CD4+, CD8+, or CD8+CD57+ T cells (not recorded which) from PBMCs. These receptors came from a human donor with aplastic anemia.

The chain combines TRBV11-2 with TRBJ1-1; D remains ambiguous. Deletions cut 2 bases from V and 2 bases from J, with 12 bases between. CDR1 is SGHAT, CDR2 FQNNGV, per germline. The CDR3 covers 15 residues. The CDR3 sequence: CASSLYGSQNTEAFF. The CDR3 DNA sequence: TGTGCCAGCAGCTTATATGGCAGCCAAAACACTGAAGCTTTCTTT.

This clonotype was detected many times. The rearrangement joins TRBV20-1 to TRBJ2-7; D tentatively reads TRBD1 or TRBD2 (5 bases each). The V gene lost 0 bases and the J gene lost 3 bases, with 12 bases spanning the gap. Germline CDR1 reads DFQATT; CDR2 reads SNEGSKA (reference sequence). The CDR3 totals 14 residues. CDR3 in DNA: TGCAGTGCTAGAGATAGACAGCGGAACTACGAGCAGTACTTC. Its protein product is CSARDRQRNYEQYF.

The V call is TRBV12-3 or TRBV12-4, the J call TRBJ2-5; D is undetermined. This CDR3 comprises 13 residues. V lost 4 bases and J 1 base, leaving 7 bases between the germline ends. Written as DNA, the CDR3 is TGTGCCAGCAGTTCGATAGGCCAAGAGACCCAGTACTTC. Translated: CASSSIGQETQYF.

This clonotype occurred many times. In nucleotides, the CDR3 is TGTGCCAGCAGTTACTCTTCTGGACAGCGAACCTACGAGCAGTACTTC. The encoded protein is CASSYSSGQRTYEQYF. The chain employs TRBV6-5 and TRBJ2-7, with D possibly matching TRBD1 (6 bases). The CDR3 spans 16 residues. CDR1 is MNHEY, CDR2 SVGAGI, per germline. The germline V and J ends were trimmed by 0 bases and 2 bases, with 14 bases remaining between them.

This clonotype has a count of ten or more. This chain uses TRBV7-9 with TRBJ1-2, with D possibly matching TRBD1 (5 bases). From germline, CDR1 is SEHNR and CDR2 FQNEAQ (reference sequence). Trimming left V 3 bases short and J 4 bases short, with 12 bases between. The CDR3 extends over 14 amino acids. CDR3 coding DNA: TGTGCCAGCAGCTTGGACATGGGCGGCTATGGCTACACCTTC. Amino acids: CASSLDMGGYGYTF.

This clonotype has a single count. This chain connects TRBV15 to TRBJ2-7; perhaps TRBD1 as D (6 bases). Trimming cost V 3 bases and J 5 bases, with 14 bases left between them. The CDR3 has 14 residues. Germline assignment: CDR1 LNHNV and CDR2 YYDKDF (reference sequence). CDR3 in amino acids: CATSRVTGRDEQYF. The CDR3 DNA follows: TGTGCCACCAGCAGGGTGACAGGTCGAGACGAGCAGTACTTC.

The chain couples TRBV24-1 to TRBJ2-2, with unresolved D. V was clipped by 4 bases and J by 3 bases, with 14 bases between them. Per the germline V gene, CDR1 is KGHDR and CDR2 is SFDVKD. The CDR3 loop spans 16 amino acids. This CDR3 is CATSEGGATYTGELFF. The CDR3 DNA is TGTGCCACCAGTGAAGGCGGTGCCACCTACACCGGGGAGCTGTTTTTT.

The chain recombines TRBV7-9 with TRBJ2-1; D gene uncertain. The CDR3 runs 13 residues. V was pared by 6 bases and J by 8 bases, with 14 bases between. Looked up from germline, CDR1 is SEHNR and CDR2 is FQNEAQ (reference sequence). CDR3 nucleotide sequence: TGTGCCAGCAGGCATCCCTCCGGCCATGAGCAGTTCTTC. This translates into CASRHPSGHEQFF.

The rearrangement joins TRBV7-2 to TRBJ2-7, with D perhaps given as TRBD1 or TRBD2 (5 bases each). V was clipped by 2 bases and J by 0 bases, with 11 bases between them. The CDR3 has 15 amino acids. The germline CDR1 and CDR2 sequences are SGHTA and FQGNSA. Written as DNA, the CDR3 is TGTGCCAGCAGCTTAAGGGGAGTGGCCTCCTACGAGCAGTACTTC. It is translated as CASSLRGVASYEQYF.

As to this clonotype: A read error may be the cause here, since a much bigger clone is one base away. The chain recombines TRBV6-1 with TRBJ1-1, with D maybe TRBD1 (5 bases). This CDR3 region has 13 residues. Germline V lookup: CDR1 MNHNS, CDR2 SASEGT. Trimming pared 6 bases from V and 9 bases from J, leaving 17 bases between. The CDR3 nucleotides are TGTGCCAGCAGAAAGAACAGAGGGACTAAAGCTTTCTTT. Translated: CASRKNRGTKAFF.

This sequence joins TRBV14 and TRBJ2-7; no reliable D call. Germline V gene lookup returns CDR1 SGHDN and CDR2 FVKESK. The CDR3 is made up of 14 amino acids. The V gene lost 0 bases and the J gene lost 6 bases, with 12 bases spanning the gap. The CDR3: CASSQDWSAGEQYF. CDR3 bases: TGTGCCAGCAGCCAAGACTGGTCTGCAGGCGAGCAGTACTTC.

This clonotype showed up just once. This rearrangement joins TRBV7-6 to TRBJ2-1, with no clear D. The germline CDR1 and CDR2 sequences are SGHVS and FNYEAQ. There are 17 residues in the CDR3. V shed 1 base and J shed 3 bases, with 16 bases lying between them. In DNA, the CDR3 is TGTGCCAGCAGCTTAGGCGGCGGCGAACTCGACTACAATGAGCAGTTCTTC. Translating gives CASSLGGGELDYNEQFF. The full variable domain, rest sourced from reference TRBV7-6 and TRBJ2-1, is GAGVSQSPRYKVTKRGQDVALRCDPISGHVSLYWYRQALGQGPEFLTYFNYEAQQDKSGLPNDRFSAERPEGSISTLTIQRTEQRDSAMYRCASSLGGGELDYNEQFFGPGTRLTVL.

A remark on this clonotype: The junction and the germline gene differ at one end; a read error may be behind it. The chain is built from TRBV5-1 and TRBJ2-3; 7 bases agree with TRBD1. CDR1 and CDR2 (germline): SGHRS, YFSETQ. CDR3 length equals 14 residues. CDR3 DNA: TGCGCCAGCAGCTTGGTAGTTGGGACAGATGCGCAGTATTTT. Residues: CASSLVVGTDAQYF.

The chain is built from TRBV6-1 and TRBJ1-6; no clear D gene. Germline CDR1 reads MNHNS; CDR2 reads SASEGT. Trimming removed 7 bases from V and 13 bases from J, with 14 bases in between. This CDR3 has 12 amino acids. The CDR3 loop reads CASTPPVGPLHF. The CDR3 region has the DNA TGTGCCAGCACCCCCCCGGTGGGGCCCCTCCACTTT.

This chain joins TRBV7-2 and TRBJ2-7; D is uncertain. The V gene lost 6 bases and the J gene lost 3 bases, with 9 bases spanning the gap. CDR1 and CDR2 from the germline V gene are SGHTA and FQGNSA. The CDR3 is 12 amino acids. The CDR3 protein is CASRGGVYEQYF. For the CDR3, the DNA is TGTGCCAGCAGGGGTGGGGTCTACGAGCAGTACTTC.

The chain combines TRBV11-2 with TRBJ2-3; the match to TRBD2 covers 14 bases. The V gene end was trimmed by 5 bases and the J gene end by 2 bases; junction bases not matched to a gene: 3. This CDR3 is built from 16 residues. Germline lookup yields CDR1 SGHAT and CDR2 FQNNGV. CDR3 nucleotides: TGTGCCAGCAGCAAGACTAGCGGGAGGGCCACAGATACGCAGTATTTT. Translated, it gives CASSKTSGRATDTQYF.

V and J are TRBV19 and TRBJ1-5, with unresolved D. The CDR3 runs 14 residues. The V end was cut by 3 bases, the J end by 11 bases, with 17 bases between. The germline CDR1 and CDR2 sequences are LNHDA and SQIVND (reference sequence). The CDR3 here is CASSMEAAEETQHF. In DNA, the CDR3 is TGTGCCAGTAGTATGGAGGCGGCAGAAGAGACCCAGCATTTT.

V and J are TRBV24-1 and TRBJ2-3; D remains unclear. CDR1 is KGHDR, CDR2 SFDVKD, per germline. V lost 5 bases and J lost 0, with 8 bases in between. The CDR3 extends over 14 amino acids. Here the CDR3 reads CATSGSGSTDTQYF. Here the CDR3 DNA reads TGTGCCACCAGTGGGTCGGGTAGCACAGATACGCAGTATTTT.

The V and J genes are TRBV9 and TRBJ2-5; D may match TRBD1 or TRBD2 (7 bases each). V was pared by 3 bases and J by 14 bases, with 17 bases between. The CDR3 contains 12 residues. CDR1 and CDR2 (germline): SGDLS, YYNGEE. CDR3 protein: CASSAPGGVVYF. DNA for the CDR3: TGTGCCAGCAGCGCCCCAGGGGGGGTAGTATACTTC.

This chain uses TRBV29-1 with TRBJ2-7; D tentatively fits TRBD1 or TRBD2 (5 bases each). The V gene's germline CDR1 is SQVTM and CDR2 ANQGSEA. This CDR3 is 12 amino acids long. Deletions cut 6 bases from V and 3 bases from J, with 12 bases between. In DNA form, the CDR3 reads TGCAGCGTGGGGCAAAGCGGCTACGAGCAGTACTTC. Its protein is CSVGQSGYEQYF.

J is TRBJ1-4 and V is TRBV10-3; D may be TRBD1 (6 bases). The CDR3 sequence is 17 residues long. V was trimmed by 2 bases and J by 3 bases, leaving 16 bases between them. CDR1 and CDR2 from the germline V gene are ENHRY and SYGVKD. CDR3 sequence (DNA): TGTGCCATCAGTGAGCAAAAGGGACGGGGGCCTAATGAAAAACTGTTTTTT. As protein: CAISEQKGRGPNEKLFF.